This T cell receptor beta chain derives from a study of T cell changes during pregnancy in multiple sclerosis. Profiled with immunoSEQ multiplex PCR; TCRdb holds only in-frame clones, not every one. The profile covers tens of thousands of clones, with almost 97% appearing a single time and approximately 2.3% taken by the ten largest. The CDR3 runs 12 residues. CDR1 is MNHEY, CDR2 SMNVEV, per germline (reference sequence). V lost 3 bases, J lost 7 bases, and 7 bases lay in between. The sequence derives from a female donor with multiple sclerosis, enrolled in a pregnancy study. The chain carries TRBV27 and TRBJ2-1, with a weak D call TRBD2 (6 bases). The sample in question was CD8+ T cells from peripheral blood mononuclear cells, obtained after pregnancy. CDR3 in amino acids: CASSFGGNEQFF. CDR3 DNA: TGTGCCAGCAGTTTCGGGGGTAATGAGCAGTTCTTC.